This TCR beta chain appears in the sequencing data of a study of beta chain features in type 1 diabetes. Turning to the study itself: No age, gender or cell yield differences were seen between patients and healthy donors. Summed over all samples, the examined sorted cells came to 107,917,701.

Since all of the isolated RNA was reverse transcribed, expressed TCRB transcripts were what got sequenced. Clones were read by immunoSEQ multiplex PCR, and TCRdb kept only the in-frame ones, dropping some. The sample yields hundreds of thousands of clones, over 9.5% seen once. General study points: In patients and controls equally, PCR might favor templates that are shorter. Comparison showed that naive, central memory and Treg TCRB repertoires appeared more similar among patients than among healthy donors.

This CDR3 region has 13 residues. Germline V gene sequence: CDR1 GTSNPN, CDR2 SVGIG (reference sequence). The ends were cut back, 3 bases at V and 0 bases at J, with 6 bases in the middle. In the case of this clone: What it binds is not known.

This TCR derives from a woman aged 18-29 years in good health. Sequences were obtained from naive CD4+ T cells from blood. The chain carries TRBV30 and TRBJ1-3, with D uncertain. CDR3 nucleotides: TGTGCCTGGAGACATAGCTCTGGAAACACCATATATTTT. Translated: CAWRHSSGNTIYF.